These T cell receptor beta chains were read from a single sample in a study of T cell changes during pregnancy in multiple sclerosis. TCRdb's table, derived via immunoSEQ multiplex PCR, lists solely in-frame clones and lacks some. The table lists about 34,000 clones, under 90% of them singletons. This specimen was CD8+ T cells from peripheral blood mononuclear cells, taken after pregnancy. These receptors were taken from a female donor with multiple sclerosis, enrolled in a pregnancy study. Both conserved end residues are part of each CDR3. A D gene is named only where the DNA matches it firmly. The size entry is marked missing in some rows and otherwise reads once, few, many or a size class.

TRBJ1-2,-,TRBD1,14,TRBV7-7,TGTGCTAGCGGGGTAACAGGGGATCGGTATGGCTACACCTTC,CASGVTGDRYGYTF
TRBJ2-6,-,-,15,TRBV5-6,TGTGCCAGCAGCTTAGGGACAAATGGGGCCAACGTCCTGACTTTC,CASSLGTNGANVLTF
TRBJ1-2,-,TRBD1,11,TRBV6-5,TGTGCCAGCAGGTCGACAGGGACCTTCACCTTC,CASRSTGTFTF
TRBJ2-1,-,-,13,TRBV9,TGTGCCAGCAGCGTAGTCGGTCGGGATGAGCAGTTCTTC,CASSVVGRDEQFF
TRBJ2-2,once,TRBD2,17,TRBV6-4,TGTGCCAGCAGTGGACAAACTAGCGGGGGCGATACCGGGGAGCTGTTTTTT,CASSGQTSGGDTGELFF
TRBJ2-3,-,TRBD2,15,TRBV5-1,TGCGCCAGCAGCTTGAACGGGGGGAGGGGAGATACGCAGTATTTT,CASSLNGGRGDTQYF
TRBJ2-5,-,TRBD2,14,TRBV2,TGTGCCCGACAGAGGGTAGCGGGGGAAGAGACCCAGTACTTC,CARQRVAGEETQYF
TRBJ2-5,medium-sized,TRBD2,16,TRBV4-3,TGCGCCAGCAGCCAAAGTCTGGCGGGGGGGTTTGAGACCCAGTACTTC,CASSQSLAGGFETQYF
TRBJ1-2,once,TRBD1,16,TRBV2,TGTGCCAGCATGGGGACAGGGCCCGACTTTAACTATGGCTACACCTTC,CASMGTGPDFNYGYTF
TRBJ2-7,-,-,15,TRBV7-6,TGTGCCAGCAGCATGGGCCCCTCAAGGAACTACGAGCAGTACTTC,CASSMGPSRNYEQYF
TRBJ1-1,-,TRBD1,15,TRBV5-4,TGTGCCAGCAGTGGGACAGGGGGCGCCGGAACTGAAGCTTTCTTT,CASSGTGGAGTEAFF
TRBJ2-5,-,-,15,TRBV9,TGTGCCAGCAGCCCAGGCAGGGGTTTGCAAGAGACCCAGTACTTC,CASSPGRGLQETQYF
TRBJ2-1,-,TRBD2,16,TRBV7-2,TGTGCCAGCAGCAAGTACAGCGGGGGGGCTGGAGAGGAGCAGTTCTTC,CASSKYSGGAGEEQFF
TRBJ2-7,-,TRBD2,17,TRBV5-6,TGTGCCAGCAGCCCCGCCCTTGGACTAGCGGGGCTCTACGAGCAGTACTTC,CASSPALGLAGLYEQYF
TRBJ2-3,-,TRBD1,14,TRBV6-1,TGTGCCAGCAGTGAGGGACAGGGGGCAGATACGCAGTATTTT,CASSEGQGADTQYF
TRBJ2-5,-,-,16,TRBV6-1,TGTGCCAGCAGTGATTGGGCCCTGAGGGTCCAAGAGACCCAGTACTTC,CASSDWALRVQETQYF
TRBJ2-1,-,-,13,TRBV27,TGTGCCAGCAGTTTCTCAAGCGGGTATGAGCAGTTCTTC,CASSFSSGYEQFF
TRBJ1-2,-,-,14,TRBV2,TGTGCCAGCAGTGACGGGTCACCACTTTATGGCTACACCTTC,CASSDGSPLYGYTF
TRBJ2-1,-,TRBD2,15,TRBV7-9,TGTGCCAGCCCGCTTGGGGCTAGCGGGCCCTATGAGCAGTTCTTC,CASPLGASGPYEQFF
TRBJ1-2,few,TRBD1,16,TRBV7-9,TGTGCCAGCAGCTTGTTCAGGGGGGAATTGCACTATGGCTACACCTTC,CASSLFRGELHYGYTF
TRBJ1-2,-,TRBD1,14,TRBV27,TGTGCCAGCAAGGCCCAGGGGGTCCCCTATGGCTACACCTTC,CASKAQGVPYGYTF
TRBJ2-7,-,-,15,TRBV5-6,TGTGCCAGCAGGGACAGAGACCTAAGTCCATACGAGCAGTACTTC,CASRDRDLSPYEQYF
TRBJ1-1,-,-,19,TRBV7-2,TGTGCCAGCAGCTTAGCGCTCACTGTGTACGGGACACCGAACACTGAAGCTTTCTTT,CASSLALTVYGTPNTEAFF
TRBJ1-5,-,-,13,TRBV5-6,TGTGCCAGCAGCTTGGGCAGTCATCAGCCCCAGCATTTT,CASSLGSHQPQHF
TRBJ2-7,-,-,15,TRBV10-3,TGTGCCATCAGTGAGTCCCCCAGGGCCTACTACGAGCAGTACTTC,CAISESPRAYYEQYF
TRBJ2-3,-,-,11,TRBV29-1,TGCAGCGTTGGGGGCTATGATACGCAGTATTTT,CSVGGYDTQYF
TRBJ1-1,-,TRBD1,13,TRBV7-6,TGTGCCAGCAGCTTACTTATTAAGGACAGGGCTTTCTTT,CASSLLIKDRAFF
TRBJ2-1,-,-,14,TRBV5-6,TGTGCCAGCAGCCCGCGGACATACTACAATGAGCAGTTCTTC,CASSPRTYYNEQFF
TRBJ2-1,-,-,15,TRBV9,TGTGCCAGCAGCGTCAGCGGGTTATCCTACAATGAGCAGTTCTTC,CASSVSGLSYNEQFF
TRBJ2-3,-,-,12,TRBV9,TGTGCCAGCAGCGTAGATATAGATACGCAGTATTTT,CASSVDIDTQYF
TRBJ2-2,-,-,15,TRBV19,TGTGCCAGTAGTGTCGCGGGACTCCCCACCGGGGAGCTGTTTTTT,CASSVAGLPTGELFF
TRBJ2-2,-,-,13,TRBV6-1,TGTGCCAGCAGTGAGAGGCTACTCGGGGAGCTGTTTTTT,CASSERLLGELFF
TRBJ2-3,-,-,10,TRBV6-5,TGTGCCAGCAGCGCAGATACGCAGTATTTT,CASSADTQYF
TRBJ1-2,-,-,13,TRBV4-2,TGTGCCAGCAGCCAGACAGTGTACTATGGCTACACCTTC,CASSQTVYYGYTF
TRBJ1-1,few,-,15,TRBV4-1,TGCGCCAGCAGCCAAGAGAGGACAGTGAACACTGAAGCTTTCTTT,CASSQERTVNTEAFF
TRBJ2-4,-,-,13,TRBV6-5,TGTGCCACCGGCCCCCTAGGGGGATACATTCAGTACTTC,CATGPLGGYIQYF
TRBJ1-3,-,TRBD1,16,TRBV7-9,TGTGCCAGCAGCTCCGGGACAGGGGGCTCTGGAAACACCATATATTTT,CASSSGTGGSGNTIYF
TRBJ2-7,-,-,14,TRBV7-7,TGTGCCAGCAGCTTAGCGCCAGGGACCTACGAGCAGTACTTC,CASSLAPGTYEQYF
TRBJ2-1,-,TRBD2,15,TRBV6-5,TGTGCCAGCAGTCCAAGCGGGAACTCCTACAATGAGCAGTTCTTC,CASSPSGNSYNEQFF